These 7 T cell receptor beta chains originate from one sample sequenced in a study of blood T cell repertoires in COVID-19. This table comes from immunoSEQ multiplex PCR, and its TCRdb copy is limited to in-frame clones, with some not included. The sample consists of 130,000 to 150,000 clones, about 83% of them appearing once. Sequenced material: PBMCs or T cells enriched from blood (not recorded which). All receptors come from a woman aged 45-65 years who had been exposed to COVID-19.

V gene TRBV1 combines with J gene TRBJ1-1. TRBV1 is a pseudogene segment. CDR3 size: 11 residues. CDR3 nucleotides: TGCACCAGCAGCCCGGGGGGCAAAGCTTTCTTT. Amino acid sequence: CTSSPGGKAFF.

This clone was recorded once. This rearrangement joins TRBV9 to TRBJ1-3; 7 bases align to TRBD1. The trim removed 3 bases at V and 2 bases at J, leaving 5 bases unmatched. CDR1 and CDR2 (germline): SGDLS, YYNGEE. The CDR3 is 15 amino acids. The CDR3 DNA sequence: TGTGCCAGCAGCGCCATTCAGGGGGCTGGAAACACCATATATTTT. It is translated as CASSAIQGAGNTIYF. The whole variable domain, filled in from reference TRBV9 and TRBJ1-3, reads DSGVTQTPKHLITATGQRVTLRCSPRSGDLSVYWYQQSLDQGLQFLIQYYNGEERAKGNILERFSAQQFPDLHSELNLSSLELGDSALYFCASSAIQGAGNTIYFGEGSWLTVV.

CDR3: CASSSFRGDGANVLTF. CDR3 nucleotides: TGTGCCAGCAGCTCCTTCCGGGGAGACGGGGCCAACGTCCTGACTTTC. The chain has TRBV7-9 and TRBJ2-6; possibly TRBD2 for D (5 bases). Germline loops: CDR1 SEHNR, CDR2 FQNEAQ (reference sequence). V gave up 4 bases and J gave up 4 bases, with 14 bases separating them. The CDR3 runs 16 residues.

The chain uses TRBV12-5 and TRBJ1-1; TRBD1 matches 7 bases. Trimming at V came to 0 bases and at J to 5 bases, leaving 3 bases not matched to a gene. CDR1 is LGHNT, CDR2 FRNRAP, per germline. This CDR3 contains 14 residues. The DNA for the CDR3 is TGTGCTAGTGGTTTGGTGACAGGGTTTACTGAAGCTTTCTTT. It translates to CASGLVTGFTEAFF.

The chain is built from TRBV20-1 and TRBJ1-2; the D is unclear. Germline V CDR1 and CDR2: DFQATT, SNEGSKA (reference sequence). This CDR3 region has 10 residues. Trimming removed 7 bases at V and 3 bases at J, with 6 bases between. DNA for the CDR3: TGCAGTGTTCGGGACTATGGCTACACCTTC. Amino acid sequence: CSVRDYGYTF.

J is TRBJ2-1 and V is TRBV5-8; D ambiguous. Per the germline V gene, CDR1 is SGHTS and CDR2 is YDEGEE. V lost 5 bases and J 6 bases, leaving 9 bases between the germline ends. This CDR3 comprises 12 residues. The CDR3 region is CASRVVVNEQFF. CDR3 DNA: TGTGCCAGCAGGGTAGTTGTCAATGAGCAGTTCTTC.

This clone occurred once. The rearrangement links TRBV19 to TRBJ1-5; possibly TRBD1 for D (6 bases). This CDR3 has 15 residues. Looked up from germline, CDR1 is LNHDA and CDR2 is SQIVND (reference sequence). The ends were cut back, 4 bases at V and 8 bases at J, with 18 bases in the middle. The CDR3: CASSNRQAPPEPQHF. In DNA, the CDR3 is TGTGCCAGTAGTAACAGACAGGCCCCCCCCGAGCCCCAGCATTTT.